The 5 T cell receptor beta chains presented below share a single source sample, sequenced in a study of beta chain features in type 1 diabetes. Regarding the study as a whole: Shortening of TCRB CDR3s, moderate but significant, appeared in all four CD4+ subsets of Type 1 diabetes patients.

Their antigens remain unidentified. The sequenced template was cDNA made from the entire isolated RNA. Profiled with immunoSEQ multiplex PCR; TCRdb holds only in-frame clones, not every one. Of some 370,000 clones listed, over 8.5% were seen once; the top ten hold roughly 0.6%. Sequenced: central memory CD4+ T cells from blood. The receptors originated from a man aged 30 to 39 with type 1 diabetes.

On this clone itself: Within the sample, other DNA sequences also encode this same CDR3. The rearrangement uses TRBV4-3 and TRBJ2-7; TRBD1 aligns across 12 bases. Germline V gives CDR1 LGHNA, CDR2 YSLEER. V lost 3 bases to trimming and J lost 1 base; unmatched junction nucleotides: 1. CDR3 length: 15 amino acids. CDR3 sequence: CASSQGQGASYEQYF. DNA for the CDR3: TGCGCCAGCAGCCAGGGACAGGGGGCGTCCTACGAGCAGTACTTC.

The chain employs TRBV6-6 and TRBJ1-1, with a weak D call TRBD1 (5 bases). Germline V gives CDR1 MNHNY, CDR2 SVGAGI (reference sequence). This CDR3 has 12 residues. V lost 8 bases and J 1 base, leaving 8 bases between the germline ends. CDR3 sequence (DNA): TGTGCCAGCGGGGGTGGGAACACTGAAGCTTTCTTT. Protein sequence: CASGGGNTEAFF.

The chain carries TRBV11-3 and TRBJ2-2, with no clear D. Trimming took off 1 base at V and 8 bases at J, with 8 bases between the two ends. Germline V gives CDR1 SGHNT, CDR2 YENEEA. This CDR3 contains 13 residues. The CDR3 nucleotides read TGTGCCAGCAGCTTAGCGTACGGGGGGGAGCTGTTTTTT. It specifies CASSLAYGGELFF.

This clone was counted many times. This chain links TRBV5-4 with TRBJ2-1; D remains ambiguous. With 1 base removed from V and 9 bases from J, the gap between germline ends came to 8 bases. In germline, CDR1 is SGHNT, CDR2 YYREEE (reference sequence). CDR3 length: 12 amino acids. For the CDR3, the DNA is TGTGCCAGCAGCTTGCCCGGCGGTGAGCAGTTCTTC. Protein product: CASSLPGGEQFF. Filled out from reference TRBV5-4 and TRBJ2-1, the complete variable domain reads ETGVTQSPTHLIKTRGQQVTLRCSSQSGHNTVSWYQQALGQGPQFIFQYYREEENGRGNFPPRFSGLQFPNYSSELNVNALELDDSALYLCASSLPGGEQFFGPGTRLTVL.

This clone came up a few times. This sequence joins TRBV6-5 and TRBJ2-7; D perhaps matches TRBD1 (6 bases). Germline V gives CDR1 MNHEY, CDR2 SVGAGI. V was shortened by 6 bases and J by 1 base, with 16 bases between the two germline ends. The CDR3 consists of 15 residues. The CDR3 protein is CASRPGQRRSYEQYF. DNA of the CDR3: TGTGCCAGCAGACCAGGACAGAGGAGATCCTACGAGCAGTACTTC.